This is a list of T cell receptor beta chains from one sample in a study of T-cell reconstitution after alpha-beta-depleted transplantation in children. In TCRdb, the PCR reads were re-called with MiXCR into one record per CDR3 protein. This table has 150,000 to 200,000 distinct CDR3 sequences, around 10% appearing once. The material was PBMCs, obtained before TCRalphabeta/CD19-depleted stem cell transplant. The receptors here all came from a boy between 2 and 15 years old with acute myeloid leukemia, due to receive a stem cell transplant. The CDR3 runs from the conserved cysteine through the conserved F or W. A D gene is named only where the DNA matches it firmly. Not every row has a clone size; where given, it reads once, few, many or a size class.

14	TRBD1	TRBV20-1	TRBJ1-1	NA	CSASSGTAIAEAFF	TGCAGTGCTAGCTCCGGGACAGCGATTGCTGAAGCTTTCTTT
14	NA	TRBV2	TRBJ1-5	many	CASSELQEDQPQHF	TGTGCCAGCAGTGAGTTACAGGAGGATCAGCCCCAGCATTTT
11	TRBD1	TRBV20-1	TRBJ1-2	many	CSARQGFGYTF	TGCAGTGCTCGACAGGGGTTTGGCTACACCTTC
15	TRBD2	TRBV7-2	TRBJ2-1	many	CASSSGTSGTHEQFF	TGTGCCAGCAGCTCTGGGACTAGCGGGACCCATGAGCAGTTCTTC
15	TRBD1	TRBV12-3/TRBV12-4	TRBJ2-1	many	CASGSTGSSYNEQFF	TGTGCCAGCGGATCGACAGGGAGCTCCTACAATGAGCAGTTCTTC
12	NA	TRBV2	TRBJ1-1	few	CASSPLAGEAFF	TGTGCCAGCAGTCCCTTAGCGGGTGAAGCTTTCTTT
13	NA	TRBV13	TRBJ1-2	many	CASSLADSYGYTF	TGTGCCAGCAGCTTAGCGGACAGCTATGGCTACACCTTC
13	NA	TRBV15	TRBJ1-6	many	CASRPADNSPLHF	TGTGCCAGCAGGCCCGCGGATAATTCACCCCTCCACTTT
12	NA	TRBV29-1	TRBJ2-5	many	CSVTGSQETQYF	TGCAGCGTTACCGGTTCCCAAGAGACCCAGTACTTC
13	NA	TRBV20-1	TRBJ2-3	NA	CSASFRDSGTQYF	TGCAGTGCTAGCTTCAGGGACTCAGGCACGCAGTATTTT
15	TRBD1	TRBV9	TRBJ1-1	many	CASSVGPGQDTEAFF	TGTGCCAGCAGCGTCGGACCCGGACAGGACACTGAAGCTTTCTTT
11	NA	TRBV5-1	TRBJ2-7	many	CASSLEGEQYF	TGCGCCAGCAGCTTGGAGGGCGAGCAGTACTTC
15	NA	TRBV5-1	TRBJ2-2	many	CASSLVLRGTGELFF	TGCGCCAGCAGCTTGGTCCTCAGGGGCACCGGGGAGCTGTTTTTT
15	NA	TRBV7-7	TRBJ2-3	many	CASSSKSGTEDTQYF	TGTGCCAGCAGCTCGAAGTCGGGGACCGAAGATACGCAGTATTTT
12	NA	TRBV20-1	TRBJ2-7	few	CSAGESPYEQYF	TGCAGTGCTGGGGAATCCCCCTACGAGCAGTACTTC
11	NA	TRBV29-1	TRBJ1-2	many	CSVDPPAGYTF	TGCAGCGTCGATCCCCCGGCGGGCTACACCTTC
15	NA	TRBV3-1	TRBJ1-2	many	CASSQGLEALYGYTF	TGTGCCAGCAGCCAAGGATTAGAGGCTCTCTATGGCTACACCTTC
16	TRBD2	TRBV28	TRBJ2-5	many	CASRPLAGGPRETQYF	TGTGCCAGCAGACCCCTAGCGGGAGGGCCCCGAGAGACCCAGTACTTC
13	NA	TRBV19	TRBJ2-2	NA	CASSMTITGELFF	TGTGCCAGTAGTATGACGATCACCGGGGAGCTGTTTTTT
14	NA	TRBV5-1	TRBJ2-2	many	CASSNGPNTGELFF	TGCGCCAGCAGCAACGGACCGAACACCGGGGAGCTGTTTTTT
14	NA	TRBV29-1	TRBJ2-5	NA	CSVLFTDHQETQYF	TGCAGCGTTCTCTTTACAGATCACCAAGAGACCCAGTACTTC
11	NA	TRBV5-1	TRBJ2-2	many	CASSLGLELFF	TGCGCCAGCAGCTTGGGGTTGGAGCTGTTTTTT
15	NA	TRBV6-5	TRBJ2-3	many	CASSYSQIGTDTQYF	TGTGCCAGCAGTTACTCGCAGATAGGTACAGATACGCAGTATTTT
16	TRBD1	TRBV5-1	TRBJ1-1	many	CASSLGDRGLHTEAFF	TGCGCCAGCAGCTTGGGGGACAGGGGCCTCCACACTGAAGCTTTCTTT
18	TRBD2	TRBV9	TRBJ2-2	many	CASSAQVVASGVMGELFF	TGTGCCAGCAGCGCACAAGTAGTGGCTAGCGGCGTTATGGGGGAGCTGTTTTTT
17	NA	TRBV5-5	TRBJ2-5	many	CASSLRPGGQSKETQYF	TGTGCCAGCAGCTTACGCCCGGGGGGCCAGTCGAAAGAGACCCAGTACTTC
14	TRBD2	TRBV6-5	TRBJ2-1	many	CASSLAGDGNEQFF	TGTGCCAGCAGCTTAGCGGGAGATGGGAATGAGCAGTTCTTC
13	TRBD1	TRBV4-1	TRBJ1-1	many	CASSQEGTGRAFF	TGCGCCAGCAGCCAAGAGGGGACAGGGAGAGCTTTCTTT
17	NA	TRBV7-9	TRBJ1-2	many	CASSLSELGRRDYGYTF	TGTGCCAGCAGCTTATCGGAGCTCGGGAGGAGGGACTATGGCTACACCTTC
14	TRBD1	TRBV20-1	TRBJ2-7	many	CSAWTGHGTGEQYF	TGCAGTGCTTGGACAGGGCATGGGACGGGCGAGCAGTACTTC
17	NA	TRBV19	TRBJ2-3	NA	CASSLPSGPQGTDTQYF	TGTGCCAGTAGTCTACCCTCCGGGCCCCAGGGGACAGATACGCAGTATTTT
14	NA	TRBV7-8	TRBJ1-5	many	CASSSLGGSQPQHF	TGTGCCAGCAGCTCCCTGGGGGGAAGTCAGCCCCAGCATTTT
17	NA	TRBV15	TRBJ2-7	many	CATSRDEVTDRSYEQYF	TGTGCCACCAGCAGAGATGAAGTAACAGATCGCTCCTACGAGCAGTACTTC
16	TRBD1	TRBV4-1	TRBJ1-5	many	CASSQETGGANQPQHF	TGCGCCAGCAGCCAGGAGACAGGGGGTGCCAATCAGCCCCAGCATTTT
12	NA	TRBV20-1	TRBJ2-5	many	CSAAPALETQYF	TGCAGTGCTGCCCCGGCTCTAGAGACCCAGTACTTC
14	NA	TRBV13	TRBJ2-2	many	CAIPGPPNTGELFF	TGTGCCATCCCTGGTCCACCGAACACCGGGGAGCTGTTTTTT
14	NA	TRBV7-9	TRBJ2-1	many	CASSLGPLANEQFF	TGTGCCAGCAGCTTAGGGCCCCTAGCAAATGAGCAGTTCTTC
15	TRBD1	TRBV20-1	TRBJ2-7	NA	CSARIPGTGGNEQYF	TGCAGTGCTAGAATCCCGGGGACAGGGGGCAATGAGCAGTACTTC
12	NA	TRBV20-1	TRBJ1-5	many	CSGQDSNQPQHF	TGCAGTGGTCAAGATAGCAATCAGCCCCAGCATTTT
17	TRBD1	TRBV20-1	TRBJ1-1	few	CSARVSGGLYDRVRLFF	TGCAGTGCTAGAGTCTCGGGAGGGTTGTATGACAGGGTTCGATTATTCTTT
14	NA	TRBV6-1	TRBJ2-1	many	CASSPVSSYNEQFF	TGTGCCAGCAGCCCCGTCTCCTCCTACAATGAGCAGTTCTTC
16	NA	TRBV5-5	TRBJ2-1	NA	CASTLALGTGRNEQFF	TGTGCCAGCACCTTGGCCTTAGGTACAGGAAGGAATGAGCAGTTCTTC
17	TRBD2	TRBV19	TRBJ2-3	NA	CASSRLAGGGNTDTQYF	TGTGCCAGTAGCCGACTAGCGGGAGGAGGGAACACAGATACGCAGTATTTT
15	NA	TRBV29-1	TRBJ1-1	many	CSVEVYQGSGTEAFF	TGCAGCGTTGAAGTTTATCAGGGGTCGGGCACTGAAGCTTTCTTT
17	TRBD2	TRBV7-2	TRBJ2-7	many	CASSLLRTSGSSYEQYF	TGTGCCAGCAGCTTATTGCGGACTAGCGGAAGCTCCTACGAGCAGTACTTC
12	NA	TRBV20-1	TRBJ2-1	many	CSERTGFNEQFF	TGCAGTGAACGCACCGGTTTCAATGAGCAGTTCTTC
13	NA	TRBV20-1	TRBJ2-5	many	CSASLYSQETQYF	TGCAGTGCTAGCCTTTACAGCCAAGAGACCCAGTACTTC
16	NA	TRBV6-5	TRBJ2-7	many	CASSYSWDLTSYEQYF	TGTGCCAGCAGTTACTCTTGGGACCTTACTTCCTACGAGCAGTACTTC
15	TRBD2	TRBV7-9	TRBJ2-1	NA	CASSLKLAVYNEQFF	TGTGCCAGCAGCTTAAAACTAGCGGTTTACAATGAGCAGTTCTTC
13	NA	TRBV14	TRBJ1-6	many	CASGQRGNSPLHF	TGTGCCAGTGGACAGAGGGGGAATTCACCCCTCCACTTT
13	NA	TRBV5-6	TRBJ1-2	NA	CASSPGVLSGYTF	TGTGCCAGCAGCCCCGGGGTACTCTCCGGCTACACCTTC